These T cell receptor beta chains were read from a single sample in a study of blood T cell repertoires in COVID-19. Sequencing used immunoSEQ multiplex PCR; TCRdb keeps in-frame clones, though not all of them. The data contain a few hundred thousand clones, around nine tenths of them singletons. Sequencing was carried out using peripheral blood. The receptors here all came from a human donor in a cohort sampled during active COVID-19. The CDR3 runs from the conserved cysteine through the conserved F or W. A D gene is named only where the DNA matches it firmly. Some rows mark clone size as missing; the rest say once, few, many or name a class of expanded clone.

>-|TRBV5-1|once|TRBJ1-3
CASSLAGSGNTIYF
TGCGCCAGCAGCTTGGCAGGGTCTGGAAACACCATATATTTT
>TRBD2|TRBV6-5|-|TRBJ2-7
CASSSLAGGVIEQYF
TGTGCCAGCAGTTCCTTAGCGGGAGGGGTAATCGAGCAGTACTTC
>TRBD2|TRBV2|-|TRBJ2-7
CASRVGAVGRDYAYEQYF
TGTGCCAGCAGGGTCGGGGCTGTTGGAAGGGACTATGCCTACGAGCAGTACTTC
>-|TRBV5-6|-|TRBJ1-5
CASSLTGGQPQHF
TGTGCCAGCAGCTTGACGGGGGGGCAGCCCCAGCATTTT
>TRBD1|TRBV19|-|TRBJ1-1
CASSRGTGNTEAFF
TGTGCCAGTAGTAGGGGGACAGGGAACACTGAAGCTTTCTTT
>TRBD1|TRBV11-2|-|TRBJ2-1
CASSPHDRGRAYNEQFF
TGTGCCAGCAGCCCGCATGACAGGGGACGAGCCTACAATGAGCAGTTCTTC
>TRBD1|TRBV28|-|TRBJ2-1
CASSFSGQINNEQFF
TGTGCCAGCAGTTTTTCGGGACAGATAAACAATGAGCAGTTCTTC
>-|TRBV7-9|-|TRBJ1-2
CASSEQDSSERRYGYTF
TGTGCCAGCAGCGAACAGGACAGTTCAGAGAGACGCTATGGCTACACCTTC
>-|TRBV19|-|TRBJ2-3
CASQKGGGSRTDTQYF
TGTGCCAGTCAAAAAGGGGGGGGAAGTAGGACAGATACGCAGTATTTT
>-|TRBV5-5|-|TRBJ1-5
CASSLQAPNQPQHF
TGTGCCAGCAGCTTGCAAGCGCCCAATCAGCCCCAGCATTTT
>TRBD2|TRBV4-1|-|TRBJ2-7
CASSRRSGGASYEQYF
TGCGCCAGCAGCCGGCGGAGCGGGGGGGCCTCCTACGAGCAGTACTTC
>TRBD2|TRBV10-3|few|TRBJ2-2
CAISKGTSANGELFF
TGTGCCATCAGCAAGGGGACTAGTGCCAACGGGGAGCTGTTTTTT
>-|TRBV14|-|TRBJ2-2
CASSRTRGALGTGELFF
TGTGCCAGCAGCAGGACTCGGGGGGCGCTTGGCACCGGGGAGCTGTTTTTT
>-|TRBV19|-|TRBJ2-1
CASSRGLGPGNEQFF
TGTGCCAGTAGTCGGGGACTGGGTCCGGGCAATGAGCAGTTCTTC
>TRBD1|TRBV28|-|TRBJ2-3
CASSSPDRGSQYF
TGTGCCAGCAGTTCCCCGGACAGGGGATCCCAGTATTTT
>TRBD2|TRBV13|-|TRBJ2-1
CASRPSGLAYNEQFF
TGTGCCAGCAGACCGTCTGGACTAGCCTACAATGAGCAGTTCTTC
>-|TRBV6-1|-|TRBJ1-1
CASSLQENTEAFF
TGTGCCAGCAGTTTGCAGGAGAACACTGAAGCTTTCTTT
>-|TRBV6-2/TRBV6-3|few|TRBJ2-2
CASSSRDTGELFF
TGTGCCAGCAGTTCCAGGGACACCGGGGAGCTGTTTTTT
>-|TRBV4-1|-|TRBJ1-2
CASSQRHPAGPNYGYTF
TGCGCCAGCAGCCAGCGCCATCCGGCGGGACCTAACTATGGCTACACCTTC
>TRBD2|TRBV7-2|-|TRBJ2-1
CASSLAGGYLNNEQFF
TGTGCCAGCAGCCTAGCGGGAGGGTACCTAAACAATGAGCAGTTCTTC
>TRBD1|TRBV7-6|-|TRBJ1-4
CASSLEGTGFGKLFF
TGTGCCAGCAGCTTAGAAGGGACAGGGTTCGGGAAACTGTTTTTT
>TRBD2|TRBV7-9|-|TRBJ2-7
CASSHLATSGGNSYEQYF
TGTGCCAGCAGCCATCTGGCGACTAGCGGGGGAAACTCCTACGAGCAGTACTTC
>-|TRBV24-1|-|TRBJ2-3
CATSGSFGDTQYF
TGTGCCACCAGTGGTTCCTTCGGGGATACGCAGTATTTT
>-|TRBV6-5|-|TRBJ1-4
CASSYSTFPSGGKLFF
TGTGCCAGCAGTTACTCGACCTTCCCTTCGGGGGGAAAACTGTTTTTT
>-|TRBV9|-|TRBJ2-3
CASSATYYGTQYF
TGTGCCAGCAGCGCAACCTATTATGGTACGCAGTATTTT
>-|TRBV7-2|-|TRBJ1-2
CASSSLNRVNYGYTF
TGTGCCAGCAGCTCTTTGAACAGGGTTAACTATGGCTACACCTTC
>-|TRBV25-1|once|TRBJ1-1
CASRYRVGTEAFF
TGTGCCAGCAGATACAGGGTAGGCACTGAAGCTTTCTTT
>TRBD1|TRBV2|-|TRBJ2-7
CASVKGTGDYEQYF
TGTGCCAGCGTTAAGGGGACAGGGGACTACGAGCAGTACTTC
>-|TRBV1|-|TRBJ2-7
CTSSQEGWEAPVGEQYF
TGCACCAGCAGCCAAGAAGGATGGGAGGCCCCCGTAGGCGAGCAGTACTTC
>TRBD1|TRBV6-6|-|TRBJ2-7
CASSYHRQGARYEQYF
TGTGCCAGCAGTTACCACCGACAGGGCGCGCGGTACGAGCAGTACTTC
>-|TRBV7-2|-|TRBJ2-5
CASSTPDPGEDTQETQYF
TGTGCCAGCAGCACCCCGGACCCGGGGGAGGATACCCAAGAGACCCAGTACTTC
>TRBD2|TRBV5-1|-|TRBJ2-1
CASSLRAGSSYNEQFF
TGCGCCAGCAGCTTAAGAGCGGGATCCTCCTACAATGAGCAGTTCTTC
>-|TRBV13|-|TRBJ2-1
CASSLSGNEQFF
TGTGCCAGCAGCTTGAGCGGCAATGAGCAGTTCTTC
>-|TRBV28|-|TRBJ1-6
CASSIRQDLHSPLHF
TGTGCCAGCAGCATACGACAGGATCTTCATTCACCCCTCCACTTT
>TRBD1|TRBV27|-|TRBJ1-1
CASSLSAGGLNTEAFF
TGTGCCAGCAGTTTATCCGCAGGGGGCCTGAACACTGAAGCTTTCTTT
>-|TRBV30|once|TRBJ2-1
CAWSPQGFGEQFF
TGTGCCTGGAGCCCCCAGGGATTCGGTGAGCAGTTCTTC
>-|TRBV7-9|-|TRBJ1-1
CASSLENTENTEAFF
TGTGCCAGCAGCTTAGAGAACACAGAGAACACTGAAGCTTTCTTT
>TRBD1|TRBV30|-|TRBJ1-3
CAWSGQGAGNTIYF
TGTGCCTGGAGTGGGCAGGGGGCCGGAAACACCATATATTTT
>TRBD1|TRBV7-2|-|TRBJ1-6
CASSLVGGQGASNSPLHF
TGTGCCAGCAGCTTAGTCGGGGGACAGGGGGCCTCAAATTCACCCCTCCACTTT